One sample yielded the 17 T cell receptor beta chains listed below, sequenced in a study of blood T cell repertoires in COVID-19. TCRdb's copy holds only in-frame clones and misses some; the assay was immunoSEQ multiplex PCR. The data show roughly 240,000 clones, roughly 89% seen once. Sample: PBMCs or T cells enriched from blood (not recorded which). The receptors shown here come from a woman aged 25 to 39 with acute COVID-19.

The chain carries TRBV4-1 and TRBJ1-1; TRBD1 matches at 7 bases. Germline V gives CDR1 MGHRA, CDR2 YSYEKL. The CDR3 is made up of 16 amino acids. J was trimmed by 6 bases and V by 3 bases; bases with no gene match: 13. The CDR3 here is CASSHRQGLVSSEAFF. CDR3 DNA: TGCGCCAGCAGCCATCGACAGGGTTTAGTCTCCTCTGAAGCTTTCTTT.

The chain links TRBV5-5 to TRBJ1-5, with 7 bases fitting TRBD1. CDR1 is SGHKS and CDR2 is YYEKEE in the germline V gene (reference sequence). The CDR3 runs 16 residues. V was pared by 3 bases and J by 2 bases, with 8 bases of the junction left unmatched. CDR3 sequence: CASSYRTGTGNQPQHF. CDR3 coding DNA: TGTGCCAGCAGCTACCGCACAGGGACAGGCAATCAGCCCCAGCATTTT.

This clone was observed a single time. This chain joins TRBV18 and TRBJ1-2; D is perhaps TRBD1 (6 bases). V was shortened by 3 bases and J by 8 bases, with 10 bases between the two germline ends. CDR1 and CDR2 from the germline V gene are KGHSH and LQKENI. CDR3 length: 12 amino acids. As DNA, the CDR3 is TGTGCCAGCTCACCCACAGGGCACGGCTACACCTTC. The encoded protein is CASSPTGHGYTF.

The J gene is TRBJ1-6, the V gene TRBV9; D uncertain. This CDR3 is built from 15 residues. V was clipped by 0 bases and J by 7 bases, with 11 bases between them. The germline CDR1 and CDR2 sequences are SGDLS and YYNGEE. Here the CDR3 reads CASSVETTLNSPLHF. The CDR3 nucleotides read TGTGCCAGCAGCGTAGAGACAACCCTAAATTCACCCCTCCACTTT.

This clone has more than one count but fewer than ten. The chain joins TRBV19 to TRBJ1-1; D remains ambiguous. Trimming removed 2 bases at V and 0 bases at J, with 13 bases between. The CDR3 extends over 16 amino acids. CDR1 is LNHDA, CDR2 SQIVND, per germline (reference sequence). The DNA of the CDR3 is TGTGCCAGTAGTATACAGGAAAAGATGGTGAACACTGAAGCTTTCTTT. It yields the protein CASSIQEKMVNTEAFF.

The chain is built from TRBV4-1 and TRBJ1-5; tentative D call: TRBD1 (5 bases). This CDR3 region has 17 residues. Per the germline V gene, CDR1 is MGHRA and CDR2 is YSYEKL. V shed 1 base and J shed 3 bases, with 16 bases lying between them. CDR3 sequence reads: CASSQVTGSRTNQPQHF. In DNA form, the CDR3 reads TGCGCCAGCAGCCAAGTTACAGGATCTCGGACCAATCAGCCCCAGCATTTT.

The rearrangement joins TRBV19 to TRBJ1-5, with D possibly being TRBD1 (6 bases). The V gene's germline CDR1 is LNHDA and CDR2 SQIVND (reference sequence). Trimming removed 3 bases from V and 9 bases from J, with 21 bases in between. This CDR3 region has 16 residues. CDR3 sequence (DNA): TGTGCCAGTAGTATCCCCGGGACAAGGTCTGGTATGCCCCAGCATTTT. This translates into CASSIPGTRSGMPQHF.

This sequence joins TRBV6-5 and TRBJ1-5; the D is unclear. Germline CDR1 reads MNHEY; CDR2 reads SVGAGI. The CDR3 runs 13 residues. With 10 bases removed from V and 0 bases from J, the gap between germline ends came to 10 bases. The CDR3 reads CATGLDSNQPQHF. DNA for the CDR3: TGTGCCACGGGTTTGGATAGCAATCAGCCCCAGCATTTT.

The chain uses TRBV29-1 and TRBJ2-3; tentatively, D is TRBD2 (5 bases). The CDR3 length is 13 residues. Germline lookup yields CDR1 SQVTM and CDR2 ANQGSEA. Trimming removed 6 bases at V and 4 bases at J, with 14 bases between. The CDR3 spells CSVPGMGPDTQYF. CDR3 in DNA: TGCAGCGTGCCGGGGATGGGCCCAGATACGCAGTATTTT.

CDR3 protein: CASSLLGPASEQYF. CDR3 DNA sequence: TGTGCCAGCAGTTTATTGGGGCCAGCGAGCGAGCAGTACTTC. The chain employs TRBV27 and TRBJ2-7, with D perhaps TRBD1 (5 bases). Germline V lookup: CDR1 MNHEY, CDR2 SMNVEV (reference sequence). V dropped 1 base and J dropped 6 bases, with 13 bases sitting between them. This CDR3 has 14 amino acids.

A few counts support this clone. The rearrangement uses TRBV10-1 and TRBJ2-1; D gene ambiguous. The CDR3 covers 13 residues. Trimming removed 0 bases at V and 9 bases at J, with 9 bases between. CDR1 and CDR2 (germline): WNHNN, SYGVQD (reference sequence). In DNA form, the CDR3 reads TGCGCCAGCAGTGAGTCTTTGAGTACTGAGCAGTTCTTC. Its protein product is CASSESLSTEQFF.

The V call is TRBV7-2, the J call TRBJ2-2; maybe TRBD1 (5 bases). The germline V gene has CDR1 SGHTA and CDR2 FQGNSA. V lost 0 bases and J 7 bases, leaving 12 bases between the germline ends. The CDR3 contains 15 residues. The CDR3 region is CASSLARTSGGELFF. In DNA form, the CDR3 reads TGTGCCAGCAGCTTAGCGCGGACATCGGGCGGGGAGCTGTTTTTT.

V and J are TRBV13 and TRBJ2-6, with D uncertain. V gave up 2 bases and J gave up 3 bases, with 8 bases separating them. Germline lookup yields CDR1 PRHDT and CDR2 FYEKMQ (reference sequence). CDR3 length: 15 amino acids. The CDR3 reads CASSLQDFGANVLTF. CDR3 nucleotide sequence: TGTGCCAGCAGCTTACAAGACTTTGGGGCCAACGTCCTGACTTTC.

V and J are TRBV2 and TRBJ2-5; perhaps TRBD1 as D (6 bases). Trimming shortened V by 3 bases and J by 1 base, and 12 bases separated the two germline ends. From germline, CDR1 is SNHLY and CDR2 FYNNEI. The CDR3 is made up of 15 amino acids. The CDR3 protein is CASSDFSGVQETQYF. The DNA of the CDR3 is TGTGCCAGCAGTGATTTTTCAGGGGTCCAAGAGACCCAGTACTTC.

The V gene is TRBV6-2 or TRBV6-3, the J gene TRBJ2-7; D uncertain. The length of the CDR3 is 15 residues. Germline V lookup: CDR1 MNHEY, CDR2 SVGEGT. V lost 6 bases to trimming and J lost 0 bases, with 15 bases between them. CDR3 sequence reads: CASSRGRPVSYEQYF. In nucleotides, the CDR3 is TGTGCCAGCAGCAGAGGTCGCCCCGTCTCCTACGAGCAGTACTTC.

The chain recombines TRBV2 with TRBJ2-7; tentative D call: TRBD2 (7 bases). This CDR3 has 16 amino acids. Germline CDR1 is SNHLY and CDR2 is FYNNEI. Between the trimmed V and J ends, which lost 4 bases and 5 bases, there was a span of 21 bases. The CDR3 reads CASSVGVRAGANEQYF. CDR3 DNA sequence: TGTGCCAGCAGTGTGGGGGTGAGGGCGGGGGCCAACGAGCAGTACTTC.

The CDR3 loop reads CASNRQSNEKLFF. Written as DNA, the CDR3 is TGTGCCAGCAACAGGCAGTCTAATGAAAAACTGTTTTTT. This chain joins TRBV6-5 and TRBJ1-4; D may be TRBD1 (5 bases). The CDR3 length is 13 residues. Trimming took off 7 bases at V and 3 bases at J, with 9 bases between the two ends. CDR1 is MNHEY and CDR2 is SVGAGI in the germline V gene.